These 9 T cell receptor beta chains were sequenced from one sample in a study of cytomegalovirus exposure and HLA in healthy donors. The data were produced by immunoSEQ multiplex PCR, yet TCRdb's version contains in-frame clones alone and is incomplete. The table includes fewer than 75,000 clones, about 95% detected once. The specimen was PBMCs. All receptors come from a woman under 30 in good health and CMV-seropositive.

The V and J genes are TRBV7-6 and TRBJ2-3; tentative D call: TRBD2 (6 bases). CDR1 is SGHVS and CDR2 is FNYEAQ in the germline V gene. Trimming removed 0 bases at V and 7 bases at J, with 14 bases between. The CDR3 is made up of 15 amino acids. Here the CDR3 reads CASSLAKEGGNTQYF. Here the CDR3 DNA reads TGTGCCAGCAGCTTAGCGAAGGAGGGTGGGAATACGCAGTATTTT.

The chain carries TRBV5-4 and TRBJ2-6; no clear D gene. CDR3 length: 17 residues. The V gene's germline CDR1 is SGHNT and CDR2 YYREEE (reference sequence). V lost 4 bases, J lost 2 bases, and 16 bases lay in between. CDR3 DNA sequence: TGTGCCAGCAGCCCCCCCCGTGGAGTAACTGGGGCCAACGTCCTGACTTTC. It specifies CASSPPRGVTGANVLTF.

This chain links TRBV2 with TRBJ2-4, with TRBD2 matching over 12 bases. J lost 0 bases, V lost 6 bases, and 0 bases had no gene match. The CDR3 loop spans 15 amino acids. Germline lookup yields CDR1 SNHLY and CDR2 FYNNEI. Written as DNA, the CDR3 is TGTGCCAGCAGGGGACTAGCGGGAGCCAAAAACATTCAGTACTTC. This sequence encodes CASRGLAGAKNIQYF.

J is TRBJ1-1 and V is TRBV7-9; 7 bases are a match to TRBD1. This CDR3 is 12 amino acids long. The J segment lost 10 bases and the V segment lost 5 bases, leaving 7 bases of the junction unmatched. The germline gives CDR1 SEHNR, CDR2 FQNEAQ (reference sequence). The CDR3 nucleotides are TGTGCCAGCAGCCCAGGGGCAGGGGGAGCTTTCTTT. Protein product: CASSPGAGGAFF.

The gene calls are TRBV14 and TRBJ2-5, with D possibly matching TRBD2 (6 bases). This CDR3 spans 15 amino acids. Germline CDR1 SGHDN, CDR2 FVKESK. Trimming stripped 5 bases from V and 0 bases from J, with 13 bases between. The CDR3 loop is CASSSIGGYQETQYF. As DNA, the CDR3 is TGTGCCAGCAGCTCAATTGGGGGGTACCAAGAGACCCAGTACTTC.

V is TRBV6-6 and J is TRBJ1-2; D may be TRBD1 (6 bases). The CDR3 contains 15 residues. V was shortened by 0 bases and J by 4 bases, with 12 bases between the two germline ends. Germline V gene data show CDR1 as MNHNY and CDR2 as SVGAGI (reference sequence). The CDR3: CASSYSYGGLYGYTF. The CDR3 region has the DNA TGTGCCAGCAGTTACTCGTACGGGGGGCTCTATGGCTACACCTTC.

V usage is TRBV7-9 and J usage is TRBJ2-1; TRBD2 matches 10 bases. V dropped 0 bases and J dropped 8; count of bases not matched to a gene: 4. The CDR3 sequence is 15 residues long. Germline CDR1 SEHNR, CDR2 FQNEAQ (reference sequence). The CDR3 DNA is TGTGCCAGCAGCTTAGCCCTAGCGGGAGTGGATGAGCAGTTCTTC. Its protein product is CASSLALAGVDEQFF. The full variable domain, completed using reference TRBV7-9 and TRBJ2-1, is DTGVSQNPRHKITKRGQNVTFRCDPISEHNRLYWYRQTLGQGPEFLTYFQNEAQLEKSRLLSDRFSAERPKGSFSTLEIQRTEQGDSAMYLCASSLALAGVDEQFFGPGTRLTVL.

The J gene is TRBJ2-1, the V gene TRBV18; 7 nucleotides agree with TRBD1. With V trimmed by 4 bases and J by 2 bases, 8 bases remained unmatched. The germline CDR1 and CDR2 sequences are KGHSH and LQKENI. The CDR3 totals 16 residues. CDR3 bases: TGTGCCAGCTCACTTCTCACAGGGGACCCCTACAATGAGCAGTTCTTC. Translation: CASSLLTGDPYNEQFF.

The chain is built from TRBV30 and TRBJ1-1; D is possibly TRBD1 (6 bases). CDR1 is GTSNPN, CDR2 SVGIG, per germline (reference sequence). The V end was cut by 3 bases, the J end by 1 base, with 15 bases between. The length of the CDR3 is 15 residues. As DNA, the CDR3 is TGTGCCTGGAGGGCCTCAGGGGCGCGGAACACTGAAGCTTTCTTT. As protein: CAWRASGARNTEAFF.